The 25 T cell receptor beta chains below were found in one sample sequenced in a study of blood T cell repertoires in COVID-19 (dated by TCRdb to about 2020). Library preparation used the immunoSEQ multiplex PCR assay. TCRdb limited this immuneACCESS table to in-frame rearrangements with V and J called. A share of clones is missing; checked studies link under half to unresolved V genes, and the rest is unexplained. Across this sample there are 78,000 or so clones, with about 80% seen only once. Around 9.7% of the sample lies in the top ten. Material: peripheral blood. The receptor source for this set is a human donor in a cohort sampled during active COVID-19.

V is TRBV6-4 and J is TRBJ2-1; D not certain. Germline V CDR1 and CDR2: MRHNA, SNTAGT. The V end lost 5 bases, the J end lost 0 bases, and 11 bases lay between the germline ends. This CDR3 contains 15 residues. CDR3 sequence reads: CASSPDSTSYNEQFF. Here the CDR3 DNA reads TGTGCCAGCAGTCCCGACTCAACCTCCTACAATGAGCAGTTCTTC.

The chain employs TRBV18 and TRBJ1-4; a weak D match, TRBD1 (6 bases). This CDR3 spans 15 amino acids. In germline, CDR1 is KGHSH, CDR2 LQKENI. Trimming removed 3 bases from V and 6 bases from J, with 14 bases in between. The CDR3 DNA reads TGTGCCAGCTCACCGGGGGCCGCCGGGTATGAAAAACTGTTTTTT. It codes for CASSPGAAGYEKLFF. Based on the CDR3 plus reference TRBV18 and TRBJ1-4, the full variable domain is NAGVMQNPRHLVRRRGQEARLRCSPMKGHSHVYWYRQLPEEGLKFMVYLQKENIIDESGMPKERFSAEFPKEGPSILRIQQVVRGDSAAYFCASSPGAAGYEKLFFGSGTQLSVL.

The chain joins TRBV4-1 to TRBJ1-4; TRBD1 matches at 7 bases. Germline CDR1 reads MGHRA; CDR2 reads YSYEKL. This CDR3 has 15 amino acids. Trimming took 4 bases from V and 5 from J; bases not matched to a gene: 7. CDR3 region: CASSPEGAGNEKLFF. The CDR3 region has the DNA TGCGCCAGCAGCCCCGAGGGGGCCGGAAATGAAAAACTGTTTTTT.

This clone has more than one count but fewer than ten. This chain links TRBV7-9 with TRBJ2-2, with D unclear. This CDR3 spans 10 amino acids. Trimming removed 5 bases from V and 8 bases from J, with 3 bases in between. From germline, CDR1 is SEHNR and CDR2 FQNEAQ (reference sequence). The CDR3 nucleotides read TGTGCCAGCAGCCGGGGGGAGCTGTTTTTT. Its protein product is CASSRGELFF.

The genes are TRBV30 and TRBJ2-3, with 10 bases matching TRBD2. With 2 bases clipped from V and 4 bases from J, the junction kept 6 bases outside the gene matches. The CDR3 has 15 amino acids. Germline V gene sequence: CDR1 GTSNPN, CDR2 SVGIG (reference sequence). The CDR3 nucleotides read TGTGCCTGGAGTCGGACTAGCGGAGCCCCAGATACGCAGTATTTT. Protein sequence: CAWSRTSGAPDTQYF.

The chain is built from TRBV7-2 and TRBJ1-2; 12 bases fit TRBD1. V lost 5 bases, J lost 3 bases, and 4 bases stayed unmatched. This CDR3 comprises 15 residues. CDR1 and CDR2 (germline): SGHTA, FQGNSA. CDR3 amino acids: CASSLGTGGYYGYTF. The CDR3 coding sequence is TGTGCCAGCAGCCTCGGGACAGGGGGCTACTATGGCTACACCTTC.

The CDR3 spells CASRADRAEELFF. The CDR3 coding sequence is TGTGCCTCCCGGGCGGACAGGGCCGAGGAACTGTTTTTT. The J gene is TRBJ1-4, the V gene TRBV10-3; 8 bases map to TRBD1. This CDR3 has 13 residues. The trim removed 11 bases at V and 12 bases at J, leaving 14 bases unmatched. Germline V gives CDR1 ENHRY, CDR2 SYGVKD.

This rearrangement joins TRBV7-3 to TRBJ2-5, with 8 bases that match TRBD1. With 2 bases clipped from V and 1 base from J, the junction kept 6 bases outside the gene matches. CDR3 length: 16 residues. In germline, CDR1 is SGHTA, CDR2 FQGTGA. The CDR3 protein is CASSLGQGVGQETQYF. CDR3 DNA: TGTGCCAGCAGCTTAGGACAGGGAGTGGGCCAAGAGACCCAGTACTTC.

This rearrangement joins TRBV25-1 to TRBJ2-5; 10 bases line up with TRBD2. Unmatched junction bases numbered 16, after V lost 8 bases and J lost 7 bases. Germline V gene data show CDR1 as MGHDK and CDR2 as SYGVNS. CDR3 length equals 16 residues. CDR3 sequence (DNA): TGTGCCAGCCGGGAGTCCCTAGCGGGGGCTTCTGGGACCCAGTACTTC. This gives the protein CASRESLAGASGTQYF.

The CDR3 DNA sequence: TGCGCCAGCAGCCGGACAGGGGCTGAGGGCACTGAAGCTTTCTTT. Protein: CASSRTGAEGTEAFF. The V and J genes are TRBV5-1 and TRBJ1-1; TRBD1 aligns across 9 bases. This CDR3 is built from 15 residues. Germline V gene lookup returns CDR1 SGHRS and CDR2 YFSETQ. The ends lost 4 bases at V and 4 bases at J; junction bases unmatched: 8.

A note on this clone: Within the sample, other DNA sequences also encode this same CDR3. The chain combines TRBV9 with TRBJ2-3; the match to TRBD2 covers 7 bases. Germline assignment: CDR1 SGDLS and CDR2 YYNGEE. V was clipped by 2 bases and J by 0 bases; unmatched bases: 0. CDR3 size: 14 residues. The CDR3 DNA is TGTGCCAGCAGCGTCGGGGGGAGCACAGATACGCAGTATTTT. Translating gives CASSVGGSTDTQYF.

This chain connects TRBV4-1 to TRBJ1-6; TRBD1 matches 7 bases. Trimming took 1 base from V and 4 from J; bases not matched to a gene: 4. Germline-derived CDR1 and CDR2 are MGHRA and YSYEKL. The CDR3 consists of 16 residues. The CDR3 nucleotides are TGCGCCAGCAGCCAAGCCCCGGGACAGTATAATTCACCCCTCCACTTT. This encodes CASSQAPGQYNSPLHF.

A single count supports this clone. Other DNA sequences in this specimen translate into the identical CDR3. The chain recombines TRBV7-2 with TRBJ2-2; D is unresolved. The CDR3 totals 13 residues. Germline CDR1 SGHTA, CDR2 FQGNSA. V lost 4 bases and J lost 2, with 5 bases in between. The CDR3 reads CASSSKNTGELFF. DNA of the CDR3: TGTGCCAGCAGCTCTAAAAACACCGGGGAGCTGTTTTTT.

V usage is TRBV15 and J usage is TRBJ2-1, with D perhaps matching TRBD2 (6 bases). Germline CDR1 is LNHNV and CDR2 is YYDKDF (reference sequence). This CDR3 spans 17 amino acids. The germline V and J ends were trimmed by 0 bases and 2 bases, with 14 bases remaining between them. The CDR3, as DNA: TGTGCCACCAGCAGAGATCTCGGACTAACCACCTACAATGAGCAGTTCTTC. This translates into CATSRDLGLTTYNEQFF.

The chain is built from TRBV11-2 and TRBJ2-3, with D unresolved. CDR3 length: 13 amino acids. Trimming took 4 bases from V and 0 from J, leaving 5 bases between them. The germline gives CDR1 SGHAT, CDR2 FQNNGV. CDR3 loop: CASSWASTDTQYF. CDR3 nucleotides: TGTGCCAGCAGCTGGGCTAGCACAGATACGCAGTATTTT.

The chain uses TRBV2 and TRBJ2-7, with 12 bases fitting TRBD2. Germline assignment: CDR1 SNHLY and CDR2 FYNNEI. This CDR3 has 19 residues. V gave up 6 bases and J gave up 5 bases; unmatched junction bases: 20. The DNA for the CDR3 is TGTGCCAGCAGATACATGAATAGGGTGACTAGCGGGAGTTTCGACGAGCAGTACTTC. It encodes CASRYMNRVTSGSFDEQYF.

The genes are TRBV7-2 and TRBJ2-1, with D possibly TRBD1 on 6 matching bases. The V end was cut by 2 bases, the J end by 4 bases, with 15 bases between. The CDR3 is 16 amino acids. CDR1 and CDR2 (germline): SGHTA, FQGNSA. CDR3 loop: CASSLLQGTAYNEQFF. The CDR3 DNA sequence: TGTGCCAGCAGCTTACTTCAGGGGACCGCGTACAATGAGCAGTTCTTC.

This sequence joins TRBV3-1 (or the pseudogene TRBV3-2) and TRBJ2-1; D is perhaps TRBD1 (5 bases). Germline V CDR1 and CDR2: LGHDT, YNNKEL (reference sequence). The CDR3 length is 15 residues. Deletions cut 4 bases from V and 10 bases from J, with 20 bases between. CDR3: CASSPSIGHLNEQFF. CDR3 nucleotides: TGTGCCAGCAGCCCTTCGATTGGACATTTAAACGAGCAGTTCTTC.

A single count supports this clone. The V gene is TRBV3-1 (or the pseudogene TRBV3-2), the J gene TRBJ1-3; perhaps TRBD1 as D (6 bases). The CDR3 has 15 residues. Trimming stripped 5 bases from V and 2 bases from J, with 13 bases between. Germline V gene data show CDR1 as LGHDT and CDR2 as YNNKEL (reference sequence). The CDR3 is CASSSQGPAGNTIYF. Here the CDR3 DNA reads TGTGCCAGCAGCTCACAGGGTCCTGCTGGAAACACCATATATTTT.

The gene calls are TRBV5-1 and TRBJ2-7; D not certain. Trimming took 0 bases from V and 4 from J, leaving 11 bases between them. The germline V gene encodes CDR1 SGHRS and CDR2 YFSETQ. The CDR3 contains 14 residues. In DNA, the CDR3 is TGCGCCAGCAGCTTGGGCCAGGAAATTTACGAGCAGTACTTC. Translating gives CASSLGQEIYEQYF.

The chain employs TRBV30 and TRBJ1-4; D may be TRBD1 (6 bases). The CDR3 runs to 14 residues. Germline assignment: CDR1 GTSNPN and CDR2 SVGIG (reference sequence). V was pared by 2 bases and J by 13 bases, with 20 bases between. Here the CDR3 DNA reads TGTGCCTGGAGTCCCAGACAGGCTGCTGAGGGACTGTTTTTT. This gives the protein CAWSPRQAAEGLFF.

V is TRBV12-5 and J is TRBJ2-7; weak D call: TRBD2 (6 bases). V shed 2 bases and J shed 0 bases, with 11 bases lying between them. Germline values: CDR1 LGHNT, CDR2 FRNRAP. CDR3 size: 15 residues. This chain's CDR3 is CASGLSGTASYEQYF. CDR3 sequence (DNA): TGTGCTAGTGGTTTGTCCGGGACTGCCTCCTACGAGCAGTACTTC. Combining the CDR3 with reference TRBV12-5 and TRBJ2-7 gives the whole variable domain DARVTQTPRHKVTEMGQEVTMRCQPILGHNTVFWYRQTMMQGLELLAYFRNRAPLDDSGMPKDRFSAEMPDATLATLKIQPSEPRDSAVYFCASGLSGTASYEQYFGPGTRLTVT.

This chain uses TRBV11-3 with TRBJ2-5, with 10 bases matching TRBD2. The CDR3 runs 16 residues. Trimming cost V 5 bases and J 5 bases; bases outside gene matches: 11. Germline V lookup: CDR1 SGHNT, CDR2 YENEEA. The CDR3 DNA reads TGTGCCAGCAGCATACGTCCTAGCGGGGGATGGGAGACCCAGTACTTC. This translates into CASSIRPSGGWETQYF.

The CDR3 DNA is TGTGCCAGCAGCTTGTCGAAACCCGAGGACTATGGCTACACCTTC. It encodes CASSLSKPEDYGYTF. The V gene is TRBV5-5, the J gene TRBJ1-2; D not resolved. There are 15 residues in the CDR3. Germline V lookup: CDR1 SGHKS, CDR2 YYEKEE (reference sequence). The ends were cut back, 1 base at V and 3 bases at J, with 13 bases in the middle.

V gene TRBV6-5 combines with J gene TRBJ2-7; D unresolved. The germline V and J ends were trimmed by 6 bases and 3 bases, with 18 bases remaining between them. The germline V gene encodes CDR1 MNHEY and CDR2 SVGAGI. This CDR3 contains 15 residues. For the CDR3, the DNA is TGTGCCAGCAGCGACGCGGCAAGCCGAGGCTACGAGCAGTACTTC. Its protein is CASSDAASRGYEQYF.